A selection of T cell receptor beta chains follows, all from one sample in a study of CD8 T cells in Susac syndrome. From the immunoSEQ multiplex PCR reads, TCRdb called clonotypes with MiXCR, one entry per CDR3 protein. The sample lists about 140,000 distinct CDR3 sequences, approximately 95% seen once, with 0.13% to 0.15% in the top ten. Sample: CD4+ T cells from PBMCs. Every receptor here comes from a human donor with Susac syndrome. Each CDR3 is given with its conserved first and last residue. The D gene is left open where the match is weak. A row's size may be missing; if present it is once, few, many or a size class.

clone size: .
J gene: TRBJ2-2
D gene: TRBD2
V gene: TRBV12-3/TRBV12-4
CDR3 DNA: TGTGCCAGCAGTTTCAGGCTAGCGGGAGGCTCGGGGCGGACCGGGGAGCTGTTTTTT
CDR3 protein: CASSFRLAGGSGRTGELFF

clone size: once
J gene: TRBJ1-4
D gene: .
V gene: TRBV20-1
CDR3 DNA: TGCAGTGCTAGTAGGCAGGAACTGTTTTTT
CDR3 protein: CSASRQELFF

clone size: .
J gene: TRBJ1-1
D gene: TRBD1
V gene: TRBV7-3
CDR3 DNA: TGTGCCAGCAGCTCAGACAGGGGGCGTGAAGCTTTCTTT
CDR3 protein: CASSSDRGREAFF

clone size: .
J gene: TRBJ1-5
D gene: TRBD1
V gene: TRBV12-3/TRBV12-4
CDR3 DNA: TGTGCCAGCAGTTTATCCGTTACAGGGGCGATGCAGCCCCAGCATTTT
CDR3 protein: CASSLSVTGAMQPQHF

clone size: .
J gene: TRBJ2-2
D gene: TRBD2
V gene: TRBV12-3/TRBV12-4
CDR3 DNA: TGTGCCAGCAAGGGAGGGACTAGCGGGGGAGCAAACACCGGGGAGCTGTTTTTT
CDR3 protein: CASKGGTSGGANTGELFF

clone size: .
J gene: TRBJ2-7
D gene: .
V gene: TRBV28
CDR3 DNA: TGTGCCAGCAGTTTGGGGAGTGAGCAGTACTTC
CDR3 protein: CASSLGSEQYF

clone size: .
J gene: TRBJ2-5
D gene: .
V gene: TRBV2
CDR3 DNA: TGTGCCAGCAGGCTGGTAATACAAGAGACCCAGTACTTC
CDR3 protein: CASRLVIQETQYF

clone size: .
J gene: TRBJ2-7
D gene: .
V gene: TRBV5-1
CDR3 DNA: TGCGCCAGCAGCTTGGAGACAGGCCCCTTCTACGAGCAGTACTTC
CDR3 protein: CASSLETGPFYEQYF

clone size: .
J gene: TRBJ1-1
D gene: .
V gene: TRBV12-3/TRBV12-4
CDR3 DNA: TGTGCCAGCAGTTTACTCGGGGGTAACACTGAAGCTTTCTTT
CDR3 protein: CASSLLGGNTEAFF

clone size: few
J gene: TRBJ2-7
D gene: .
V gene: TRBV3-1
CDR3 DNA: TGTGCCAGCAGCCGACAGATTGCCTACGAGCAGTACTTC
CDR3 protein: CASSRQIAYEQYF

clone size: .
J gene: TRBJ2-3
D gene: .
V gene: TRBV20-1
CDR3 DNA: TGCAGTGCTAGAGATAAGGGCGCAGATACGCAGTATTTT
CDR3 protein: CSARDKGADTQYF

clone size: .
J gene: TRBJ2-6
D gene: .
V gene: TRBV7-9
CDR3 DNA: TGTGCCAGCAGCTTAGGAGACAGAGCTCTGGGGGCCAACGTCCTGACTTTC
CDR3 protein: CASSLGDRALGANVLTF

clone size: .
J gene: TRBJ2-7
D gene: .
V gene: TRBV18
CDR3 DNA: TGTGCCAGCTCCAACCGGGACTGGATTGTCTTC
CDR3 protein: CASSNRDWIVF

clone size: .
J gene: TRBJ2-3
D gene: .
V gene: TRBV5-1
CDR3 DNA: TGCGCCAGCAGTTACTCAGGGGTCACAGATACGCAGTATTTT
CDR3 protein: CASSYSGVTDTQYF

clone size: .
J gene: TRBJ1-3
D gene: .
V gene: TRBV18
CDR3 DNA: TGTGCCAGCTCACCCCCGGTGAGCTCTGGAAACACCATATATTTT
CDR3 protein: CASSPPVSSGNTIYF

clone size: .
J gene: TRBJ2-1
D gene: .
V gene: TRBV20-1
CDR3 DNA: TGCAGTGCTAGAGATCAAGTGGGGACCTCCCGGGCGTTCTTC
CDR3 protein: CSARDQVGTSRAFF

clone size: .
J gene: TRBJ2-2
D gene: TRBD1
V gene: TRBV27
CDR3 DNA: TGTGCCAGCAGCTATAGACAGGGGGCAAACACCGGGGAGCTGTTTTTT
CDR3 protein: CASSYRQGANTGELFF

clone size: .
J gene: TRBJ2-7
D gene: TRBD1
V gene: TRBV29-1
CDR3 DNA: TGCAGCGTTGTCCGGGACAGGGGGCAGTACGAGCAGTACTTC
CDR3 protein: CSVVRDRGQYEQYF

clone size: .
J gene: TRBJ2-3
D gene: .
V gene: TRBV4-3
CDR3 DNA: TGCGCCAGCAGCCAAGATCTCCGCGTGGCAGGGCGGACTAGCACAGATACGCAGTATTTT
CDR3 protein: CASSQDLRVAGRTSTDTQYF

clone size: .
J gene: TRBJ1-5
D gene: TRBD1
V gene: TRBV2
CDR3 DNA: TGTGCCAGCAGGAGGGGACAGGGGATCAACCAGCCCCAGCATTTT
CDR3 protein: CASRRGQGINQPQHF

clone size: .
J gene: TRBJ2-1
D gene: .
V gene: TRBV20-1
CDR3 DNA: TGCAGTGCTAGTGCTGGCCGGGACTACAATGAGCAGTTCTTC
CDR3 protein: CSASAGRDYNEQFF

clone size: .
J gene: TRBJ2-1
D gene: TRBD2
V gene: TRBV30
CDR3 DNA: TGTGCCTGGAGTAATAGCGGGAGGGCCAGTGAGCAGTTCTTC
CDR3 protein: CAWSNSGRASEQFF

clone size: .
J gene: TRBJ2-3
D gene: .
V gene: TRBV20-1
CDR3 DNA: TGCAGTGCGCCGAACATCGCTCGCACAGATACGCAGTATTTT
CDR3 protein: CSAPNIARTDTQYF

clone size: .
J gene: TRBJ1-6
D gene: .
V gene: TRBV20-1
CDR3 DNA: TGCAGTGCTATCAGTGGGGATTCACCCCTCCACTTT
CDR3 protein: CSAISGDSPLHF

clone size: .
J gene: TRBJ2-1
D gene: TRBD2
V gene: TRBV12-3/TRBV12-4
CDR3 DNA: TGTGCCAGCAGTTTAGGACTAGCGGGAGCCTACAATGAGCAGTTCTTC
CDR3 protein: CASSLGLAGAYNEQFF

clone size: .
J gene: TRBJ2-1
D gene: .
V gene: TRBV25-1
CDR3 DNA: TGTGCCAGCAGTTTTGATTCGAATGAGCAGTTCTTC
CDR3 protein: CASSFDSNEQFF

clone size: .
J gene: TRBJ1-6
D gene: TRBD1
V gene: TRBV7-2
CDR3 DNA: TGTGCCAGCACACCGGGACAGAAGAATTCACCCCTCCACTTT
CDR3 protein: CASTPGQKNSPLHF

clone size: few
J gene: TRBJ2-5
D gene: TRBD2
V gene: TRBV14
CDR3 DNA: TGTGCCAGCAGCCAAGATCTAAGGCGGGAGGGCCAGACCCAGTACTTC
CDR3 protein: CASSQDLRREGQTQYF

clone size: .
J gene: TRBJ2-5
D gene: TRBD2
V gene: TRBV25-1
CDR3 DNA: TGTGCCAGCAGTGCCCCGGGGGGGACTAGCGGGTTCCAAGAGACCCAGTACTTC
CDR3 protein: CASSAPGGTSGFQETQYF

clone size: .
J gene: TRBJ2-7
D gene: .
V gene: TRBV7-9
CDR3 DNA: .
CDR3 protein: CASSFGPGGEQYF

clone size: .
J gene: TRBJ1-2
D gene: .
V gene: TRBV7-9
CDR3 DNA: TGTGCCAGCAGCCCGATCTTCGTGGGGGGCGCTGCTAACTATGGCTACACCTTC
CDR3 protein: CASSPIFVGGAANYGYTF

clone size: once
J gene: TRBJ2-3
D gene: .
V gene: TRBV5-1
CDR3 DNA: TGCGCCAGCTCCGTGAGGCATCAAGATACGCAGTATTTT
CDR3 protein: CASSVRHQDTQYF

clone size: .
J gene: TRBJ2-3
D gene: .
V gene: TRBV20-1
CDR3 DNA: TGCAGTGCCCCGACTAGCACAGATACGCAGTATTTT
CDR3 protein: CSAPTSTDTQYF

clone size: .
J gene: TRBJ2-1
D gene: .
V gene: TRBV9
CDR3 DNA: TGTGCCAGCAGCGCCCTAGCCATAGATTCGGCTGAGCAGTTCTTC
CDR3 protein: CASSALAIDSAEQFF

clone size: .
J gene: TRBJ1-4
D gene: TRBD1
V gene: TRBV7-2
CDR3 DNA: TGTGCCAGCAGCTCCTCAAAGGGGGCGCCTGCAAAACTGTTTTTT
CDR3 protein: CASSSSKGAPAKLFF

clone size: .
J gene: TRBJ2-1
D gene: .
V gene: TRBV7-9
CDR3 DNA: TGTGCCAGCAGCTCCCCCTCGGGCTACAACAATGAGCAGTTCTTC
CDR3 protein: CASSSPSGYNNEQFF

clone size: once
J gene: TRBJ2-3
D gene: TRBD2
V gene: TRBV11-1
CDR3 DNA: TGTGCCAGCAGCTTAGGACGGGGGGGCCGACCAGATACGCAGTATTTT
CDR3 protein: CASSLGRGGRPDTQYF

clone size: .
J gene: TRBJ2-5
D gene: TRBD2
V gene: TRBV5-4
CDR3 DNA: TGTGCCAGCAGCTGGGGGACTAGCGGGAGGGCCTCGAGGGAGACCCAGTACTTC
CDR3 protein: CASSWGTSGRASRETQYF

clone size: .
J gene: TRBJ2-6
D gene: .
V gene: TRBV20-1
CDR3 DNA: TGCAGTGCTAGAGCCCCCCACCTGAGTGGGGCCAACGTCCTGACTTTC
CDR3 protein: CSARAPHLSGANVLTF

clone size: once
J gene: TRBJ2-1
D gene: .
V gene: TRBV5-4
CDR3 DNA: TGTGCCAGCAGCTTGGAGGGAGCGGGCTCTGAGCAGTTCTTC
CDR3 protein: CASSLEGAGSEQFF

clone size: .
J gene: TRBJ2-7
D gene: TRBD2
V gene: TRBV27
CDR3 DNA: TGTGCCAGCAGTTTAAAAGCGGGAGCAACCTACGAGCAGTACTTC
CDR3 protein: CASSLKAGATYEQYF

clone size: .
J gene: TRBJ2-7
D gene: TRBD1
V gene: TRBV29-1
CDR3 DNA: TGCAGCGTTTCGAACAGGGGGTCCTACGAGCAGTACTTC
CDR3 protein: CSVSNRGSYEQYF

clone size: .
J gene: TRBJ1-1
D gene: .
V gene: TRBV20-1
CDR3 DNA: TGCAGTGCTAGTCGCCCGGGATTGGGGCACACTGAAGCTTTCTTT
CDR3 protein: CSASRPGLGHTEAFF

clone size: .
J gene: TRBJ1-2
D gene: .
V gene: TRBV30
CDR3 DNA: TGTGCCTGGAGCGCCACTCCCGTGGACGGCTACACCTTC
CDR3 protein: CAWSATPVDGYTF

clone size: .
J gene: TRBJ2-1
D gene: TRBD2
V gene: TRBV25-1
CDR3 DNA: TGTGCCAGCAGTCCCCTGGGTAGCGGGTACTCCTACAATGAGCAGTTCTTC
CDR3 protein: CASSPLGSGYSYNEQFF

clone size: .
J gene: TRBJ1-2
D gene: TRBD1
V gene: TRBV24-1
CDR3 DNA: TGTGCCACCAGCCAGGCCAGGGGGCATGGCTACACCTTC
CDR3 protein: CATSQARGHGYTF

clone size: .
J gene: TRBJ2-1
D gene: .
V gene: TRBV6-5
CDR3 DNA: TGTGCCAGCAGTACTACAGGGTCCTACAATGAGCAGTTCTTC
CDR3 protein: CASSTTGSYNEQFF

clone size: once
J gene: TRBJ2-3
D gene: .
V gene: TRBV6-4
CDR3 DNA: TGTGCCAGCAGTGACTCGGGGGGAAGCACAGATACGCAGTATTTT
CDR3 protein: CASSDSGGSTDTQYF

clone size: once
J gene: TRBJ1-2
D gene: TRBD1
V gene: TRBV3-1
CDR3 DNA: TGTGCCAGCAGCCACGGCGGACAGGGAGGCTACACCTTC
CDR3 protein: CASSHGGQGGYTF

clone size: .
J gene: TRBJ2-7
D gene: TRBD1
V gene: TRBV7-3
CDR3 DNA: TGTGCCAGCAGCTCAAACAGGGGGAACGAGCAGTACTTC
CDR3 protein: CASSSNRGNEQYF

clone size: .
J gene: TRBJ1-1
D gene: .
V gene: TRBV23-1
CDR3 DNA: TGCGCCAGCGGCCGTCAGGGGCCTGTTGAAGCTTTCTTT
CDR3 protein: CASGRQGPVEAFF

clone size: .
J gene: TRBJ2-5
D gene: .
V gene: TRBV24-1
CDR3 DNA: TGTGCCACCAGTGACAACAGGGACATCCAAGAGACCCAGTACTTC
CDR3 protein: CATSDNRDIQETQYF

clone size: .
J gene: TRBJ1-2
D gene: .
V gene: TRBV9
CDR3 DNA: TGTGCCAGCAGCGTAGAGGGTGGAAACTATGGCTACACCTTC
CDR3 protein: CASSVEGGNYGYTF

clone size: .
J gene: TRBJ1-4
D gene: TRBD1
V gene: TRBV7-9
CDR3 DNA: TGTGCCAGCAGCTTGGACAGGGGGCGCCTAGAAAAACTGTTTTTT
CDR3 protein: CASSLDRGRLEKLFF